This entry features one T cell receptor beta chain sequence. V lost 1 base and J lost 8; bases outside the gene matches: 11. The CDR3 sequence is 17 residues long. CDR1 is LGHNT, CDR2 FRNRAP, per germline. These data belong to a study of T cells in Graves' hyperthyroidism and ophthalmopathy. TCR beta CDR3 regions were amplified from RNA transcripts. Researchers ran a first-round RT-PCR on the TCR CDR3 using the HTBI primer set. TCRdb processed the multiplex PCR reads anew with MiXCR; each CDR3 protein has one entry. The repertoire consists of approximately 640,000 distinct CDR3 sequences, with 15% to 20% occurring once and the leading ten covering around 15%.

The sample was blood. The V and J genes are TRBV12-5 and TRBJ2-1; 10 bases agree with TRBD2. The clonotype comes from a man over 45 with Graves' hyperthyroidism. This CDR3 is CASGLARLAGPLHEQFF. The CDR3 DNA sequence: TGTGCTAGTGGTTTGGCCCGACTAGCGGGCCCACTACATGAGCAGTTCTTC.